This T cell receptor beta chain was observed in a study of T cell responses to AZD1222 COVID-19 vaccine. This CDR3 is 19 amino acids long. The germline V gene encodes CDR1 SGDLS and CDR2 YYNGEE. V lost 3 bases to trimming and J lost 7 bases; unmatched junction nucleotides: 22. TCRdb's copy holds only in-frame clones and misses some; the assay was immunoSEQ multiplex PCR. The top ten clones hold about 10% of a sample with over 110,000 clones, 92% of them seen once. The genes are TRBV9 and TRBJ1-2; 9 nucleotides agree with TRBD1. This specimen was peripheral blood, taken 28 days after the second AZD1222 dose. The clonotype was recovered from an adult who received the AZD1222 COVID-19 vaccine. The CDR3 region is CASSASSLQGALGVGGYTF. The CDR3 region has the DNA TGTGCCAGCAGCGCCTCCTCTTTACAGGGGGCACTGGGGGTTGGTGGCTACACCTTC.